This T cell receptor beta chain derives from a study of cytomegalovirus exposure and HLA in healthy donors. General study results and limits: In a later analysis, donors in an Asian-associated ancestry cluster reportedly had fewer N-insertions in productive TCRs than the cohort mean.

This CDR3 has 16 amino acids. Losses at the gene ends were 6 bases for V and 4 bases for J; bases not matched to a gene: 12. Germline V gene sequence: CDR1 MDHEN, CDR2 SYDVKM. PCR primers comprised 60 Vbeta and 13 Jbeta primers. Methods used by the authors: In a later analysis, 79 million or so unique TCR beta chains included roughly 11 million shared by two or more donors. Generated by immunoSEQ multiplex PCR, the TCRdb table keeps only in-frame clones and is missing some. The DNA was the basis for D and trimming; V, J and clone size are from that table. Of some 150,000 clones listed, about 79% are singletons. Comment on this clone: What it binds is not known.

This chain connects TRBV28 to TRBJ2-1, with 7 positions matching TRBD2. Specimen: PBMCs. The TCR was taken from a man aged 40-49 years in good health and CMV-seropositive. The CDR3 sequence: CASRGWGAGVYNEQFF. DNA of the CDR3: TGTGCCAGCAGGGGGTGGGGCGCGGGAGTATACAATGAGCAGTTCTTC. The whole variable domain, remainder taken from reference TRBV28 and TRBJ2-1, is DVKVTQSSRYLVKRTGEKVFLECVQDMDHENMFWYRQDPGLGLRLIYFSYDVKMKEKGDIPEGYSVSREKKERFSLILESASTNQTSMYLCASRGWGAGVYNEQFFGPGTRLTVL.